What follows describes a single T cell receptor beta chain. What it binds is unknown. The data stem from a study of naive and memory T cell subsets. The study, taken as a whole, reports: Findings for naive and memory subsets could not be checked against ground truth. In naive cells, over 95% of TCR sequences were seen only once. Especially in CD8 cells, naive repertoires contained a few larger clonotypes, possibly CD45RA-re-expressing memory cells.

V gave up 6 bases and J gave up 0 bases, with 14 bases separating them. The CDR3 has 14 amino acids. CDR1 and CDR2 (germline): SQVTM, ANQGSEA. The beta constant-region primer was an equimolar mix of two oligonucleotides covering TRBC1 and TRBC2. Four rounds of PCR amplified the ligated cDNA using nested alpha and beta constant-region primers plus SP2. TCRdb recomputed calls from the UMI-ligation and nested PCR reads with MiXCR, one row per CDR3 protein. The sample contains 150,000 or so distinct CDR3 sequences, approximately 22% of which appear only once. The V call is TRBV29-1, the J call TRBJ1-1, with D perhaps matching TRBD1 (6 bases). The source material was naive CD4+ T cells from blood. The receptor was isolated from a human donor in good health. This CDR3 is CSVLLDRLNTEAFF. CDR3 nucleotides: TGCAGCGTCCTCCTCGACAGGCTGAACACTGAAGCTTTCTTT.